The rows below give T cell receptor beta chains drawn from one sample of a study of blood T cell repertoires in COVID-19. Sequencing used immunoSEQ multiplex PCR; TCRdb keeps in-frame clones, though not all of them. This table has tens of thousands of clones, 80% to 90% appearing once. Material: peripheral blood. The receptor source for this set is a human donor in a cohort sampled during active COVID-19. The donor label of this sample is uncertain. Each CDR3 is given with its conserved first and last residue. A D gene is named only where the DNA matches it firmly. Clone size is shown for a subset of rows, as once, few, many or a class of expanded clone.

TRBV12-3/TRBV12-4,NA,13,NA,TRBJ1-4,CASSPRRGEKLFF,TGTGCCAGCTCCCCCCGGAGGGGTGAAAAACTGTTTTTT
TRBV5-1,NA,15,NA,TRBJ1-4,CASSEQRGLGEKLFF,TGCGCCAGCAGCGAGCAACGGGGGTTGGGTGAAAAACTGTTTTTT
TRBV3-1/TRBV3-2,TRBD1,15,NA,TRBJ2-1,CASSLSGTVNNEQFF,TGTGCCAGCAGCCTATCCGGGACAGTGAACAATGAGCAGTTCTTC
TRBV3-1/TRBV3-2,TRBD2,17,NA,TRBJ2-5,CASSPPRRLAGGETQYF,TGTGCCAGCAGCCCTCCCCGCCGGCTAGCGGGGGGGGAGACCCAGTACTTC
TRBV3-1/TRBV3-2,NA,13,NA,TRBJ1-5,CASSNQGNQPQHF,TGTGCCAGCAGCAATCAGGGAAATCAGCCCCAGCATTTT
TRBV7-2,NA,15,NA,TRBJ2-1,CASSLDLGPYNEQFF,TGTGCCAGCAGCTTAGACCTGGGCCCCTACAATGAGCAGTTCTTC
TRBV7-3,NA,11,NA,TRBJ2-7,CASSLTAEQYF,TGTGCCAGCAGCTTAACGGCCGAGCAGTACTTC
TRBV2,NA,15,NA,TRBJ2-7,CASSTDRGGAYEQYF,TGTGCCAGCAGTACTGACCGAGGCGGGGCCTACGAGCAGTACTTC
TRBV6-6,TRBD1,13,NA,TRBJ2-2,CASRWTGTGELFF,TGTGCCAGCAGATGGACAGGGACCGGGGAGCTGTTTTTT
TRBV19,NA,16,NA,TRBJ2-3,CASSMLRGGQADTQYF,TGTGCCAGTAGTATGTTAAGAGGGGGTCAGGCGGATACGCAGTATTTT
TRBV5-4,TRBD1,15,NA,TRBJ2-4,CASSQPGQAKNIQYF,TGTGCCAGCAGCCAACCGGGACAGGCCAAAAACATTCAGTACTTC
TRBV24-1,NA,15,NA,TRBJ1-1,CATTGRGIMNTEAFF,TGTGCCACAACCGGAAGGGGGATAATGAACACTGAAGCTTTCTTT
TRBV5-6,TRBD1,17,NA,TRBJ1-6,CASNLRGQSSYNSPLHF,TGTGCCAGCAACCTCAGGGGGCAGAGCTCCTATAATTCACCCCTCCACTTT
TRBV7-8,NA,14,NA,TRBJ1-1,CASTRVGGDTEAFF,TGTGCCAGCACCCGGGTCGGGGGGGACACTGAAGCTTTCTTT
TRBV5-1,NA,14,once,TRBJ1-3,CASSSGGSGNTIYF,TGCGCCAGCAGCTCGGGGGGCTCTGGAAACACCATATATTTT
TRBV5-1,NA,15,NA,TRBJ2-5,CASSLALANQETQYF,TGCGCCAGCAGCTTGGCTCTAGCGAACCAAGAGACCCAGTACTTC
TRBV27,NA,13,NA,TRBJ2-7,CASSSYRDYEQYF,TGTGCCAGCAGTTCCTACAGGGATTACGAGCAGTACTTC
TRBV5-6,NA,18,NA,TRBJ1-5,CASSLGRDRFYSNQPQHF,TGTGCCAGCAGCCTTGGGCGGGACCGATTTTATAGCAATCAGCCCCAGCATTTT